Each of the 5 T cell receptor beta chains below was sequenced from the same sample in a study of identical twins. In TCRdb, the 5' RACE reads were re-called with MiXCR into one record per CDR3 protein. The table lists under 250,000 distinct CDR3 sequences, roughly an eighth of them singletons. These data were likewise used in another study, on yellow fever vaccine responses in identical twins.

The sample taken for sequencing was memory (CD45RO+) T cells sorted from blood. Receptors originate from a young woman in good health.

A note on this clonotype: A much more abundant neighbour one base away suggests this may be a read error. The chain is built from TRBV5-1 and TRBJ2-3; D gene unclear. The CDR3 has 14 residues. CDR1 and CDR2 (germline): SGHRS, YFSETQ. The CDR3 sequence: CASSRGPSTVTQYF. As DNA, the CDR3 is TGCGCCAGCAGCCGTGGACCCTCCACAGTTACGCAGTATTTT.

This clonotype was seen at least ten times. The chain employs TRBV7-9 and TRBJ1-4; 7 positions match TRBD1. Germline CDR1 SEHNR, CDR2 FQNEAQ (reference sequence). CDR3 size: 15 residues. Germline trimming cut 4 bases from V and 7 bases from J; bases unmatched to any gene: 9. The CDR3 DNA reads TGTGCCAGCAGCTGGGACAGTGCCTTTAGTGAAAAACTGTTTTTT. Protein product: CASSWDSAFSEKLFF.

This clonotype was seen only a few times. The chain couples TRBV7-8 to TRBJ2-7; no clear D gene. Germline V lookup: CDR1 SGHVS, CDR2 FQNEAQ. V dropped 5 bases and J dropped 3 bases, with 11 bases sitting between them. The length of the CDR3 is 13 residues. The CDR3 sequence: CASSLEEIYEQYF. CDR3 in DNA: TGTGCCAGCAGCCTAGAAGAAATCTACGAGCAGTACTTC.

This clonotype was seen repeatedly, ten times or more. The DNA of the CDR3 is TGCAGCGTTGACAGCGGTCAAGAGACCCAGTACTTC. This sequence encodes CSVDSGQETQYF. The rearrangement links TRBV29-1 to TRBJ2-5; D is possibly TRBD2 (5 bases). The germline CDR1 and CDR2 sequences are SQVTM and ANQGSEA. The CDR3 contains 12 residues. Trimming stripped 3 bases from V and 2 bases from J, with 7 bases between. Full variable domain (remainder filled in from reference TRBV29-1 and TRBJ2-5): SAVISQKPSRDICQRGTSLTIQCQVDSQVTMMFWYRQQPGQSLTLIATANQGSEATYESGFVIDKFPISRPNLTFSTLTVSNMSPEDSSIYLCSVDSGQETQYFGPGTRLLVL.

The CDR3 DNA is TGTGCCAGCAGTGACTCAACGGGGGGGCCGGGGGATACGCAGTATTTT. This gives the protein CASSDSTGGPGDTQYF. The chain couples TRBV6-4 to TRBJ2-3; TRBD2 agrees at 8 bases. This CDR3 has 16 residues. The J segment lost 6 bases and the V segment lost 0 bases, leaving 8 bases of the junction unmatched. Looked up from germline, CDR1 is MRHNA and CDR2 is SNTAGT.